The clone carrying this TCR beta chain was recorded many times. Authors of the study amplified TCR beta CDR3 regions from RNA transcripts. TCR CDR3 underwent first-round RT-PCR with the HTBI primer set. One entry per CDR3 protein, called by TCRdb with MiXCR from the multiplex PCR reads. The table lists about 720,000 distinct CDR3 sequences, 16% of them singletons. The V end was cut by 0 bases, the J end by 1 base, with 11 bases between. The CDR3 has 16 residues. Looked up from germline, CDR1 is MNHEY and CDR2 is SVGEGT. This sample stems from a study of T cells in Graves' hyperthyroidism and ophthalmopathy.

The sequenced material came from blood. This chain uses TRBV6-2 or TRBV6-3 with TRBJ2-3; D not resolved. The sequence derives from a man younger than 35 with Graves' hyperthyroidism. CDR3 bases: TGTGCCAGCAGTTACTCCCTCCAGCGCCGCACAGATACGCAGTATTTT. Translation gives CASSYSLQRRTDTQYF.